The clone carrying this T cell receptor (beta chain) was counted ten times or more. The antigen remains undetermined. This specimen comes from a study of T cell repertoires in cytomegalovirus infection. Regarding the study as a whole: Cumulative public TCR beta family frequency identified carriers of CMV plus the relevant HLA.

TCRdb processed the reads anew with MiXCR; each CDR3 protein has one entry. The sample has about 360,000 distinct CDR3 sequences, 15% to 20% seen once. Specimen: PBMCs. The TCR comes from a human donor in good health (CMV status not recorded). Some clones in this sample may be carry-over from other donors' samples.

The CDR3 nucleotides are TGTGCCAGCAGCTTGGTTAGCGGGAGTCACAATGAGCAGTTCTTC. Its protein is CASSLVSGSHNEQFF. The chain employs TRBV7-2 and TRBJ2-1, with TRBD2 matching 9 bases. The CDR3 is made up of 15 amino acids. Germline V CDR1 and CDR2: SGHTA, FQGNSA. J gave up 5 bases and V 3 bases, and 5 bases lay outside the gene matches.